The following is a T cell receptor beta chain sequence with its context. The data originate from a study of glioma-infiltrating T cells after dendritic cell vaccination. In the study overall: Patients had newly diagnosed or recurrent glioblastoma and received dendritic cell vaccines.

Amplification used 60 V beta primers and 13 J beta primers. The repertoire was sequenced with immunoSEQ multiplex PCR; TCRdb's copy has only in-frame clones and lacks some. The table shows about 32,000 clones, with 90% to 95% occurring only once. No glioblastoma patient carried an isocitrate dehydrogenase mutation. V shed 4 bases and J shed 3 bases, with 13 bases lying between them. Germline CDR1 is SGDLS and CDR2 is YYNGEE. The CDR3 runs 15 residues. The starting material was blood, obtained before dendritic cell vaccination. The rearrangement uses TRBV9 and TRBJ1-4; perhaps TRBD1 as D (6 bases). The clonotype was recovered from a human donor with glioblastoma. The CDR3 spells CASSLQGGANEKLFF. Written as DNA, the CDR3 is TGTGCCAGCAGCCTACAGGGTGGGGCTAATGAAAAACTGTTTTTT.